This T cell receptor (beta chain) stems from a study of blood T cell repertoires in COVID-19. Data came from immunoSEQ multiplex PCR; TCRdb stores just in-frame clones and leaves some out. Here the sample spans about 250,000 clones, around four fifths being singletons. The CDR3 covers 14 residues. CDR1 is SGHTA and CDR2 is FQGNSA in the germline V gene. V gave up 5 bases and J gave up 7 bases; unmatched junction bases: 9. This receptor was identified in a woman aged 40 to 50 who had been exposed to COVID-19. Sequenced sample: PBMCs or T cells enriched from blood (not recorded which). This chain joins TRBV7-2 and TRBJ1-1, with 8 bases aligning to TRBD1. For the CDR3, the DNA is TGTGCCAGCAGCCCAACCAGGGGGCTAGGTGAAGCTTTCTTT. It specifies CASSPTRGLGEAFF.